This passage covers 27 T cell receptor beta chains from one sample sequenced in a study of blood T cell repertoires in COVID-19. Produced via immunoSEQ multiplex PCR; TCRdb's table is partial and in-frame only. Here the sample spans under 300,000 clones, around 84% being singletons. The sample was PBMCs or T cells enriched from blood (not recorded which). Receptors originate from a woman aged 45-60 years who had been exposed to COVID-19.

In its sample, this clone was seen once. The rearrangement uses TRBV2 and TRBJ2-5, with D perhaps matching TRBD1 (6 bases). The CDR3 length is 12 residues. Trimming took off 6 bases at V and 1 base at J, with 6 bases between the two ends. The germline gives CDR1 SNHLY, CDR2 FYNNEI. The CDR3 DNA follows: TGTGCCAGCAGACAGGGCCAAGAGACCCAGTACTTC. Its translation: CASRQGQETQYF. Full variable domain (missing parts from reference TRBV2 and TRBJ2-5): EPEVTQTPSHQVTQMGQEVILRCVPISNHLYFYWYRQILGQKVEFLVSFYNNEISEKSEIFDDQFSVERPDGSNFTLKIRSTKLEDSAMYFCASRQGQETQYFGPGTRLLVL.

This chain joins TRBV12-3 or TRBV12-4 and TRBJ1-2; 7 bases are a match to TRBD1. V lost 7 bases, J lost 8 bases, and 7 bases stayed unmatched. CDR3 length: 12 amino acids. CDR3 nucleotides: TGTGCCAGCATCGACAGGGTAGGGGGCTACACCTTC. Its translation is CASIDRVGGYTF.

The genes are TRBV6-1 and TRBJ1-1; tentatively, D is TRBD1 (6 bases). There are 16 residues in the CDR3. The V gene's germline CDR1 is MNHNS and CDR2 SASEGT. Trimming shortened V by 1 base and J by 0 bases, and 12 bases separated the two germline ends. The CDR3 region has the DNA TGTGCCAGCAGTGAAGGGGGGGGGCTCTTGAACACTGAAGCTTTCTTT. Amino acids: CASSEGGGLLNTEAFF.

CDR3 region: CASSPQGGGWTDTQYF. The CDR3 DNA is TGTGCCAGCAGCCCTCAAGGGGGGGGCTGGACAGATACGCAGTATTTT. The chain uses TRBV11-2 and TRBJ2-3; D is perhaps TRBD2 (7 bases). The CDR3 contains 16 residues. Germline assignment: CDR1 SGHAT and CDR2 FQNNGV. The V end was cut by 5 bases, the J end by 3 bases, with 18 bases between.

V is TRBV29-1 and J is TRBJ2-5; 8 positions agree with TRBD1. CDR3 size: 13 residues. Germline V gene lookup returns CDR1 SQVTM and CDR2 ANQGSEA. V shed 4 bases, J shed 7 bases, and the junction held 8 bases outside the gene matches. This CDR3 reads CSVAGQGEVTQYF. The CDR3 DNA reads as TGCAGCGTTGCAGGACAGGGAGAGGTGACCCAGTACTTC. Supplemented by reference TRBV29-1 and TRBJ2-5, the full variable domain reads SAVISQKPSRDICQRGTSLTIQCQVDSQVTMMFWYRQQPGQSLTLIATANQGSEATYESGFVIDKFPISRPNLTFSTLTVSNMSPEDSSIYLCSVAGQGEVTQYFGPGTRLLVL.

The chain carries TRBV15 and TRBJ1-4, with 7 bases fitting TRBD1. CDR1 is LNHNV, CDR2 YYDKDF, per germline (reference sequence). Trimming cost V 2 bases and J 0 bases; bases outside gene matches: 0. The CDR3 contains 15 residues. The CDR3 protein is CATSRRGPTNEKLFF. The CDR3 coding sequence is TGTGCCACCAGCAGAAGGGGGCCAACTAATGAAAAACTGTTTTTT. Full variable domain (rest looked up from reference TRBV15 and TRBJ1-4): DAMVIQNPRYQVTQFGKPVTLSCSQTLNHNVMYWYQQKSSQAPKLLFHYYDKDFNNEADTPDNFQSRRPNTSFCFLDIRSPGLGDTAMYLCATSRRGPTNEKLFFGSGTQLSVL.

The chain is built from TRBV28 and TRBJ2-7; TRBD1 aligns across 9 bases. Germline assignment: CDR1 MDHEN and CDR2 SYDVKM. This CDR3 is 12 amino acids long. Trimming at V came to 8 bases and at J to 4 bases, leaving 3 bases not matched to a gene. CDR3 region: CASRTGVYEQYF. In DNA, the CDR3 is TGTGCCAGCCGGACAGGGGTATACGAGCAGTACTTC.

A few counts support this clone. Other nucleotide sequences from this sample produce the same CDR3. The chain combines TRBV5-1 with TRBJ1-2; 9 bases line up with TRBD1. The CDR3 sequence is 13 residues long. V lost 4 bases, J lost 5 bases, and 3 bases stayed unmatched. Germline CDR1 is SGHRS and CDR2 is YFSETQ. The CDR3 region has the DNA TGCGCCAGCAGCGTTGGACAGGGGTATGGCTACACCTTC. It yields the protein CASSVGQGYGYTF.

The gene calls are TRBV28 and TRBJ1-6; D is uncertain. Germline loops: CDR1 MDHEN, CDR2 SYDVKM. This CDR3 contains 14 residues. V was clipped by 5 bases and J by 8 bases, with 13 bases between them. CDR3 sequence reads: CASSPDRSDSPLHF. In DNA form, the CDR3 reads TGTGCCAGCAGTCCGGATAGGAGTGATTCACCCCTCCACTTT.

The chain is built from TRBV7-2 and TRBJ2-7; 12 bases line up with TRBD2. This CDR3 has 16 amino acids. Trimming at V came to 3 bases and at J to 3 bases, leaving 6 bases not matched to a gene. The germline V gene has CDR1 SGHTA and CDR2 FQGNSA. CDR3: CASSFGLLAGGYEQYF. The CDR3 DNA reads TGTGCCAGCAGCTTCGGACTACTAGCGGGGGGCTACGAGCAGTACTTC.

The chain employs TRBV10-2 and TRBJ1-1, with no clear D. This CDR3 contains 14 residues. The germline V and J ends were trimmed by 2 bases and 1 base, with 8 bases remaining between them. Per germline, CDR1 WSHSY and CDR2 SAAADI. The CDR3 region is CASSETDWNTEAFF. The CDR3 bases are TGCGCCAGCAGTGAGACCGACTGGAACACTGAAGCTTTCTTT.

V and J are TRBV6-5 and TRBJ1-5, with TRBD1 matching over 10 bases. V shed 4 bases and J 7 bases; nucleotides not matched to a gene: 4. Germline V lookup: CDR1 MNHEY, CDR2 SVGAGI. The CDR3 spans 14 residues. The CDR3 nucleotides read TGTGCCAGCAGTTGGACAGGGGGAGGACAGCCCCAGCATTTT. It encodes CASSWTGGGQPQHF.

The chain employs TRBV27 and TRBJ1-5; D is perhaps TRBD1 (6 bases). V lost 8 bases, J lost 6 bases, and 14 bases lay in between. The CDR3 runs 13 residues. Looked up from germline, CDR1 is MNHEY and CDR2 is SMNVEV (reference sequence). Here the CDR3 reads CASGTQGSQPQHF. The CDR3 DNA is TGTGCCAGCGGAACCCAGGGGAGTCAGCCCCAGCATTTT.

V usage is TRBV5-1 and J usage is TRBJ1-3; D not resolved. CDR3 length equals 14 residues. V lost 3 bases to trimming and J lost 7 bases, with 14 bases between them. Germline V gene sequence: CDR1 SGHRS, CDR2 YFSETQ. This CDR3 is CASSYDGSGNTIYF. CDR3 nucleotide sequence: TGCGCCAGCAGCTACGACGGTTCGGGGAACACCATATATTTT.

This chain joins TRBV25-1 and TRBJ2-3, with D possibly being TRBD2 (6 bases). Germline V CDR1 and CDR2: MGHDK, SYGVNS. The ends were cut back, 2 bases at V and 6 bases at J, with 15 bases in the middle. This CDR3 is built from 15 residues. Written as DNA, the CDR3 is TGTGCCAGCAGTGAAAAAAGAGGGAGCGGGGATACGCAGTATTTT. It codes for CASSEKRGSGDTQYF.

V and J are TRBV19 and TRBJ2-1, with 10 bases aligning to TRBD2. Germline lookup yields CDR1 LNHDA and CDR2 SQIVND (reference sequence). The CDR3 loop spans 14 amino acids. V lost 6 bases to trimming and J lost 6 bases; unmatched junction nucleotides: 5. CDR3 sequence reads: CASSSSGGANEQFF. The DNA for the CDR3 is TGTGCCAGTAGCAGCAGCGGGGGGGCCAATGAGCAGTTCTTC.

This sequence joins TRBV27 and TRBJ2-4; 7 positions match TRBD1. After removal of 5 bases from V and 1 base from J, the junction contained 8 bases not matched to a gene. CDR1 is MNHEY and CDR2 is SMNVEV in the germline V gene (reference sequence). This CDR3 spans 16 amino acids. In DNA, the CDR3 is TGTGCCAGCAGTACACGACAGGGATGGGCCAAAAACATTCAGTACTTC. The encoded protein is CASSTRQGWAKNIQYF.

This chain links TRBV6-5 with TRBJ2-7, with D possibly matching TRBD1 (5 bases). The germline gives CDR1 MNHEY, CDR2 SVGAGI. CDR3 length equals 14 residues. The ends were cut back, 5 bases at V and 2 bases at J, with 13 bases in the middle. The CDR3 sequence: CASSSGQGTYEQYF. CDR3 bases: TGTGCCAGCAGTAGTGGGCAGGGAACCTACGAGCAGTACTTC.

V gene TRBV24-1 combines with J gene TRBJ2-1, with TRBD1 matching over 8 bases. Germline loops: CDR1 KGHDR, CDR2 SFDVKD. CDR3 size: 16 residues. Unmatched junction bases numbered 10, after V lost 3 bases and J lost 7 bases. DNA of the CDR3: TGTGCCACCAGTGATCGAACAGGGGGGAGGCTGAATGAGCAGTTCTTC. As protein: CATSDRTGGRLNEQFF.

V is TRBV18 and J is TRBJ2-2, with D perhaps matching TRBD2 (8 bases). Per the germline V gene, CDR1 is KGHSH and CDR2 is LQKENI. The ends were cut back, 3 bases at V and 0 bases at J, with 17 bases in the middle. This CDR3 is 18 amino acids long. The CDR3 nucleotides read TGTGCCAGCTCACCCATACCGGGAGGGGGCACGAACACCGGGGAGCTGTTTTTT. It specifies CASSPIPGGGTNTGELFF. Drawing the rest from reference TRBV18 and TRBJ2-2, the complete variable domain is NAGVMQNPRHLVRRRGQEARLRCSPMKGHSHVYWYRQLPEEGLKFMVYLQKENIIDESGMPKERFSAEFPKEGPSILRIQQVVRGDSAAYFCASSPIPGGGTNTGELFFGEGSRLTVL.

The rearrangement links TRBV14 to TRBJ1-1; weak D call: TRBD1 (5 bases). V shed 1 base and J shed 6 bases, with 9 bases lying between them. CDR3 length: 13 residues. Germline V gene data show CDR1 as SGHDN and CDR2 as FVKESK. In DNA form, the CDR3 reads TGTGCCAGCAGCCAAGTGAAAGGGGCTGAAGCTTTCTTT. Translating gives CASSQVKGAEAFF.

This clone has only one observation. The CDR3 bases are TGTGCCAGCAGTTACCCGACAGGGGCAGGGGGCACTGAAGCTTTCTTT. This gives the protein CASSYPTGAGGTEAFF. The chain carries TRBV6-5 and TRBJ1-1; 8 nucleotides agree with TRBD1. Germline V lookup: CDR1 MNHEY, CDR2 SVGAGI. V lost 2 bases to trimming and J lost 4 bases; unmatched junction nucleotides: 9. This CDR3 comprises 16 residues.

V gene TRBV25-1 combines with J gene TRBJ2-1; TRBD2 matches at 11 bases. Germline assignment: CDR1 MGHDK and CDR2 SYGVNS. Trimming cost V 5 bases and J 0 bases; bases outside gene matches: 6. The CDR3 contains 17 residues. CDR3 sequence: CASSFSGGVSSYNEQFF. For the CDR3, the DNA is TGTGCCAGCAGTTTTAGCGGGGGGGTTAGCTCCTACAATGAGCAGTTCTTC.

The chain is built from TRBV7-2 and TRBJ2-1; the match to TRBD2 covers 8 bases. After removal of 0 bases from V and 7 bases from J, the junction contained 8 bases not matched to a gene. The CDR3 totals 16 residues. CDR1 and CDR2 from the germline V gene are SGHTA and FQGNSA. In DNA, the CDR3 is TGTGCCAGCAGCTTAGCCGGAGCGGGAGACTTTAATGAGCAGTTCTTC. As protein: CASSLAGAGDFNEQFF. The full variable domain, its missing parts supplied by reference TRBV7-2 and TRBJ2-1, is GAGVSQSPSNKVTEKGKDVELRCDPISGHTALYWYRQSLGQGLEFLIYFQGNSAPDKSGLPSDRFSAERTGGSVSTLTIQRTQQEDSAVYLCASSLAGAGDFNEQFFGPGTRLTVL.

The chain carries TRBV14 and TRBJ1-5, with D maybe TRBD1 (5 bases). Germline V gene lookup returns CDR1 SGHDN and CDR2 FVKESK. The CDR3 is 14 residues long. V was shortened by 4 bases and J by 2 bases, with 9 bases between the two germline ends. The CDR3 here is CASSLGVGNQPQHF. DNA for the CDR3: TGTGCCAGCAGCCTAGGGGTTGGCAATCAGCCCCAGCATTTT.

The rearrangement joins TRBV6-5 to TRBJ1-5; unclear D gene. The CDR3 runs 15 residues. Germline V gene sequence: CDR1 MNHEY, CDR2 SVGAGI. Trimming shortened V by 6 bases and J by 4 bases, and 16 bases separated the two germline ends. The chain's CDR3 is CASRNNKMPNQPQHF. Here the CDR3 DNA reads TGTGCCAGCAGGAACAACAAGATGCCTAATCAGCCCCAGCATTTT.

This sequence joins TRBV19 and TRBJ1-1, with TRBD1 identical over 8 bases. With 5 bases clipped from V and 4 bases from J, the junction kept 6 bases outside the gene matches. The length of the CDR3 is 14 residues. Germline V CDR1 and CDR2: LNHDA, SQIVND (reference sequence). The CDR3 DNA is TGTGCCAGTAGTGGCCAGGGGGCTGTCACTGAAGCTTTCTTT. This gives the protein CASSGQGAVTEAFF. The variable domain in full, with the rest retrieved from reference TRBV19 and TRBJ1-1, is DGGITQSPKYLFRKEGQNVTLSCEQNLNHDAMYWYRQDPGQGLRLIYYSQIVNDFQKGDIAEGYSVSREKKESFPLTVTSAQKNPTAFYLCASSGQGAVTEAFFGQGTRLTVV.